This TCR beta chain was sequenced in a study of T-cell memory formation after mild COVID-19 (dated by TCRdb to 2020 to 2022). General notes on the study: Most TCR sequence clusters were specific to one of the two donors. Longitudinal TCRalpha and TCRbeta repertoire sequencing tracked T-cell clones expanding and contracting after mild COVID-19 in a couple of donors. The cohort comprised two young, previously healthy adult volunteers, one female and one male. What the work shows at the level of the full study, not this receptor alone: Balanced CD4/CD8 phenotypes were observed for clones contracting from day 15 to 85, whereas a bias towards CD4+ was observed for a second wave of clones expanding from day 15 to 37. Some responding clones were detected in pre-infection memory, which suggested that pre-existing cross-reactive memory T cells had joined the SARS-CoV-2 response. Whether the second-wave clones peaking on day 37 were SARS-CoV-2 specific was not confirmed. The study included only a couple of mild cases, and larger cohorts that include severe cases with pre-infection samples were judged to be necessary. Contracting CD4+ clones turned up mainly in the CM and EM memory subsets, whereas EMRA was where CD8+ clones were enriched.

The listed sequencing device is Illumina NovaSeq 6000. TCRalpha and TCRbeta cDNA libraries were built by 5'RACE with constant-segment primers, adding sample barcodes and unique molecular identifiers. RNA was extracted from every sample with Trizol reagent. Library amplification was performed in two PCR steps, and a second sample barcode and Illumina TruSeq adapters were introduced in the second step. Sequencing of libraries was performed on an Illumina NovaSeq with 2 x 150 bp paired-end reads. As for how the authors treated the data: With migec v1.2.7, reads were demultiplexed and then collapsed into UMI-guided consensus sequences. Using mixcr v2.1.11, the UMI consensuses were aligned to TRA and TRB V and J templates and assembled into clonotypes. A clonotype was counted as expanded or contracted only when both edgeR and NoisET called the clonotype significant, with the noise models trained on biological replicates. For edgeR calls, the thresholds were a false discovery rate-adjusted p below 0.01 and a log2 fold-change of 1. As an exploratory analysis of dynamics, PCA with hierarchical clustering was applied to max-normalized trajectories of the 1000 most abundant clonotypes. The CD4 or CD8 phenotype of responding clones was assigned using the separately sequenced CD4+ and CD8+ repertoires. TCRdb itself trimmed the public reads at Q25 with fastp, ran MiXCR and retained productive beta chains. Here each entry gathers all rows of one CDR3 protein and keeps the most common genes and DNA. The V and J calls here are based on TCRdb, not the publication. The sample includes around 300,000 distinct CDR3 sequences, with roughly 18% observed a single time. Under 30% of the sample rests with the top ten.

Of note for this clonotype: The antigen it binds to is not known. Base qualities are not provided; no much larger clone lies one nucleotide away.

From a lookup of the germline V gene, CDR1 and CDR2 are SQVTM and ANQGSEA. Cut back by 0 bases and 11 bases, the V and J ends lie 13 bases apart. From its cysteine to its phenylalanine, the CDR3 spans 12 amino acids. This entry keeps only the CDR3 DNA: 36 bases, framed from base 1. Ficoll-Paque density gradient centrifugation was the method used to isolate PBMCs. The source material was PBMCs or a T cell subset sorted from them (not recorded which). The sequence was collected from a man aged 18 to 29 who had mild COVID-19 (a few samples of this study predate the infection). The sample titles of this study are shuffled in the database, so cell type and time point are left out; the donor was told from shared clones. The chain couples TRBV29-1 to TRBJ1-1; TRBD1 could be the D gene, as 6 bases match. The CDR3 region reads CSVEENRVSAFF. Here is the DNA: TGCAGCGTTGAAGAGAACAGGGTGTCGGCTTTCTTT. Where the CDR3 stops, the reference TRBV29-1 and TRBJ1-1 genes take over; the full variable domain is SAVISQKPSRDICQRGTSLTIQCQVDSQVTMMFWYRQQPGQSLTLIATANQGSEATYESGFVIDKFPISRPNLTFSTLTVSNMSPEDSSIYLCSVEENRVSAFFGQGTRLTVV.